This T cell receptor beta chain was observed in a study of early T cells in non-severe SARS-CoV-2 infection. This clonotype showed up just a few times. The CDR3 extends over 16 amino acids. CDR1 and CDR2 from the germline V gene are LNHDA and SQIVND (reference sequence). The V gene end was trimmed by 5 bases and the J gene end by 2 bases; junction bases not matched to a gene: 12. TCRdb passed the 5' RACE reads through MiXCR, listing each CDR3 protein once. This table holds some 80,000 distinct CDR3 sequences, about 12% found once. The gene calls are TRBV19 and TRBJ2-7; TRBD2 agrees at 7 bases. This TCR derives from an adult who was a healthcare worker with PCR-confirmed SARS-CoV-2 infection or an uninfected control (not recorded which). Sequenced input: whole blood. CDR3: CASSHVPSGGPYEQYF. DNA for the CDR3: TGTGCCAGTAGTCACGTCCCTAGCGGAGGGCCCTACGAGCAGTACTTC.